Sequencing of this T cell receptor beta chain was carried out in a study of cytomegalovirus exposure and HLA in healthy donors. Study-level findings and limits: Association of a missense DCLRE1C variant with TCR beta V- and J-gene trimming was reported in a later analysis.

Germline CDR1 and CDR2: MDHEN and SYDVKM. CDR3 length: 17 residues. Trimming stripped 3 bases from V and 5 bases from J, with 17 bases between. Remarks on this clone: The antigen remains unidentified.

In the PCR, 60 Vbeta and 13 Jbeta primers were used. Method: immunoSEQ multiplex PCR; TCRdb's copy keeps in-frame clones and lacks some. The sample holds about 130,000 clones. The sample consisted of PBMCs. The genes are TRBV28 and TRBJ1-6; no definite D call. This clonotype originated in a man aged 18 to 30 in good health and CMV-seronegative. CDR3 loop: CASSFGRTSTDNSPLHF. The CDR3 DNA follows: TGTGCCAGCAGTTTCGGGAGGACTTCTACCGATAATTCACCCCTCCACTTT.